This T cell receptor (beta chain) was obtained from a study of blood T cell repertoires in COVID-19. In the authors' methods: Scientists estimated how many nucleated cells there were by amplifying reference gene primers. The method was immunoSEQ multiplex PCR; TCRdb's version includes in-frame clones alone and lacks a portion of them. Clonal size and the V and J genes are those of that table, whereas D and trimming came from the DNA. The profile shows under 200,000 clones, about four fifths of them singletons. Seattle's cohort entered during active infection and was followed longitudinally. This clone occurred a few times. This clonotype originated in a woman older than 75 with COVID-19, enrolled during active disease. Sequencing input: peripheral blood.

The CDR3 spells CASSYDRGDEKLFF. The CDR3 coding sequence is TGTGCCAGCAGTTACGACAGGGGTGATGAAAAACTGTTTTTT. This rearrangement joins TRBV27 to TRBJ1-4; 8 positions agree with TRBD1. The V gene's germline CDR1 is MNHEY and CDR2 SMNVEV (reference sequence). The CDR3 spans 14 residues. V was clipped by 4 bases and J by 6 bases; unmatched bases: 4. The entire variable domain, with the rest obtained from reference TRBV27 and TRBJ1-4, is as follows: EAQVTQNPRYLITVTGKKLTVTCSQNMNHEYMSWYRQDPGLGLRQIYYSMNVEVTDKGDVPEGYKVSRKEKRNFPLILESPSPNQTSLYFCASSYDRGDEKLFFGSGTQLSVL.